This T cell receptor (beta chain) was recovered during a study of a mutant IDH1 vaccine in newly diagnosed glioma. Study information: Vaccines began 4-6 weeks after radiotherapy alone, or with temozolomide cycles. Treated patients comprised approximately 60% males and about 40% females, mean age roughly 44 years. Study results and limitations: There seemed to be no relation between pseudoprogression and changes in top peripheral T cell clonotypes.

This clone was found a few times. Its antigen is not known. This CDR3 spans 16 amino acids. CDR1 is ENHRY, CDR2 SYGVKD, per germline. V lost 2 bases, J lost 0 bases, and 11 bases lay in between. Some clones are missing from TCRdb's copy, which holds only in-frame ones; the method was immunoSEQ multiplex PCR. This table has roughly 50,000 clones, about three quarters appearing once. The time point was: week 23, last vaccination. One vaccine dose held 300 ug of mutant IDH1 20-mer peptide and came with topical imiquimod. Donors had new IDH1-mutant astrocytomas of WHO grade 3 or 4 (ATRX-lost). Sequences were derived from PBMCs, sampled from a glioma patient whose treatment included an IDH1 peptide vaccine. The rearrangement links TRBV10-3 to TRBJ1-5; D not certain. The receptor was isolated from a middle-aged woman with glioma. Some clones in this sample may be carry-over from other donors' samples. The CDR3 nucleotides read TGTGCCATCAGTGAGCAAGGAGGCGGTAGCAATCAGCCCCAGCATTTT. Protein sequence: CAISEQGGGSNQPQHF.